This entry concerns a single T cell receptor beta chain. Its antigen is unknown. This specimen belongs to a study of T-cell reconstitution after alpha-beta-depleted transplantation in children. Study-wide findings and caveats: Several hundred expanded graft clones reportedly supplied alpha-beta T cells about two months after transplant. The study traced high day-60 TCRbeta diversity in some patients to surviving recipient T cells and thymic progenitors. Fresh T-cell production supplied most of the T-cell counts and diversity seen one year after transplant.

The CDR3 length is 13 residues. Germline CDR1 SGHTA, CDR2 FQGTGA. V dropped 0 bases and J dropped 8 bases, with 8 bases sitting between them. Preparation of the TCRbeta library was carried out with unique molecular identifiers. One entry per CDR3 protein, called by TCRdb with MiXCR from the PCR reads. The sample gives 440,000 or so distinct CDR3 sequences, around 46% of which show up once; 27% is in the top ten. The source was PBMCs, collected before TCRalphabeta/CD19-depleted stem cell transplant. The source is a girl aged 2 to 9 with aplastic anemia, due to receive a stem cell transplant. This chain joins TRBV7-3 and TRBJ2-1; unclear D gene. In DNA form, the CDR3 reads TGTGCCAGCAGCTTAACCGAGCGTTATGAGCAGTTCTTC. Protein sequence: CASSLTERYEQFF.